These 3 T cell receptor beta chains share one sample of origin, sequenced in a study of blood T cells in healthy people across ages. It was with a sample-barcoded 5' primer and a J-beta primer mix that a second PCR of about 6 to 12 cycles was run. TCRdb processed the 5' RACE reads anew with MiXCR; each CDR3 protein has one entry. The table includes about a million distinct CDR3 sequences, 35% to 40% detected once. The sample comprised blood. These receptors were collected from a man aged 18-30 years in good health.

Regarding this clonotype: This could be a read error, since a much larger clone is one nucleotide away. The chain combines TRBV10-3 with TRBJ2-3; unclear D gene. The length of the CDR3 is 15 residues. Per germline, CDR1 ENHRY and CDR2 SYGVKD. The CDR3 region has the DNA TGTGCCCTCAGTGAGTCCAACGGTAGCACAGATACGCAGTATTTT. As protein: CALSESNGSTDTQYF.

The CDR3: CASSYSGFRGRRANEKLFF. In nucleotides, the CDR3 is TGTGCCAGCAGTTACTCAGGTTTTAGGGGGCGTCGGGCTAATGAAAAACTGTTTTTT. The chain uses TRBV6-5 and TRBJ1-4, with 7 bases lining up with TRBD1. The germline CDR1 and CDR2 sequences are MNHEY and SVGAGI. The CDR3 extends over 19 amino acids. V shed 0 bases and J 3 bases; nucleotides not matched to a gene: 13.

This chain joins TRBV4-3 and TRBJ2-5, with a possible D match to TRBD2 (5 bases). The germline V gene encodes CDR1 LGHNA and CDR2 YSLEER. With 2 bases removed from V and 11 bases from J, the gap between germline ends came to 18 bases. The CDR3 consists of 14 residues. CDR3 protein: CASSQTGRGNEQYF. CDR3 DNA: TGCGCCAGCAGCCAAACGGGCCGAGGGAATGAGCAGTACTTC.